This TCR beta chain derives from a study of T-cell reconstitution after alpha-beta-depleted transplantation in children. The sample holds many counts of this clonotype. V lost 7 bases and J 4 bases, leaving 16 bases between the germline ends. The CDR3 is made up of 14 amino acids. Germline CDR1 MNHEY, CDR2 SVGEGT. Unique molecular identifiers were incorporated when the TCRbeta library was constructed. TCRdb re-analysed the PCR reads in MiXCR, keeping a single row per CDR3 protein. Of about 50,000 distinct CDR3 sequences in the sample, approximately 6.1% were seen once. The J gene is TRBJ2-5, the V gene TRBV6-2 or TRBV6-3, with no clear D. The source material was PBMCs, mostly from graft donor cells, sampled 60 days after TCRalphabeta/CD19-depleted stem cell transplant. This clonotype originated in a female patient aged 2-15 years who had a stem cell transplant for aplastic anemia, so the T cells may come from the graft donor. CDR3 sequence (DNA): TGTGCCAGCACCAAGAAAAGGACCCGAGAGACCCAGTACTTC. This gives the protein CASTKKRTRETQYF.